This record concerns one T cell receptor beta chain sequence. This CDR3 is built from 13 residues. V was pared by 6 bases and J by 0 bases, with 6 bases between. Looked up from germline, CDR1 is MNHEY and CDR2 is SMNVEV (reference sequence). The data derive from a study of shared clonotypes between healthy human individuals. Each subset's genomic DNA was shared equally among a number of immunoSEQ plates. TCRdb keeps only in-frame clones here, not all; method: immunoSEQ multiplex PCR. The sample has 550,000 to 650,000 clones; 95% to 97% are singletons. Naive CD8 isolation took CD45RO-negative cells positively selected for CCR7 and excluded terminally differentiated effector memory CD45RA+ cells. Participating donors were healthy, HIV-negative adults free of recent acute infections or vaccinations. There were only Caucasian adults among the donors, and all lived in Nashville, Tennessee.

The chain couples TRBV27 to TRBJ1-5; D uncertain. The sequenced sample was naive CD8+ T cells sorted from blood. The source is a woman aged 25 to 39 in good health. Here the CDR3 DNA reads TGTGCCAGCAGCCCCCATAGCAATCAGCCCCAGCATTTT. Amino acid sequence: CASSPHSNQPQHF.